The 30 T cell receptor beta chains presented below share a single source sample, sequenced in a study of shared clonotypes between healthy human individuals. Clones were read by immunoSEQ multiplex PCR, and TCRdb kept only the in-frame ones, dropping some. The data contain more than 80,000 clones, roughly 69% of them singletons. The sample comprised memory CD8+ T cells sorted from blood. The subset here: CD45RO+ cells pooled with CCR7-negative TemRA cells. The receptor source for this set is a man aged 30 to 45 in good health.

The chain carries TRBV5-6 and TRBJ2-1; D call uncertain. The CDR3 consists of 14 residues. Germline CDR1 SGHDT, CDR2 YYEEEE. Trimming took off 0 bases at V and 6 bases at J, with 10 bases between the two ends. The CDR3, as DNA: TGTGCCAGCAGCTTGGACTTGAAAGTCAATGAGCAGTTCTTC. It specifies CASSLDLKVNEQFF. The full variable domain, its missing parts supplied by reference TRBV5-6 and TRBJ2-1, is DAGVTQSPTHLIKTRGQQVTLRCSPKSGHDTVSWYQQALGQGPQFIFQYYEEEERQRGNFPDRFSGHQFPNYSSELNVNALLLGDSALYLCASSLDLKVNEQFFGPGTRLTVL.

The table lists this clone with a few counts. V and J are TRBV7-9 and TRBJ2-1; D is unclear. The germline V and J ends were trimmed by 5 bases and 0 bases, with 11 bases remaining between them. The CDR3 runs 15 residues. Germline V gene sequence: CDR1 SEHNR, CDR2 FQNEAQ (reference sequence). In DNA, the CDR3 is TGTGCCAGCAGCCAGGAATTCAGCTCCTACAATGAGCAGTTCTTC. It yields the protein CASSQEFSSYNEQFF.

This clone was found a few times. The chain is built from TRBV25-1 and TRBJ1-1; TRBD1 agrees at 8 bases. V gave up 5 bases and J gave up 6 bases; unmatched junction bases: 5. Germline V lookup: CDR1 MGHDK, CDR2 SYGVNS. The CDR3 consists of 13 residues. CDR3 loop: CASSRTGYAEAFF. The CDR3 DNA is TGTGCCAGCAGTAGGACAGGGTACGCTGAAGCTTTCTTT.

This clone was recorded a few times. The chain recombines TRBV10-3 with TRBJ1-5; D call uncertain. This CDR3 comprises 13 residues. Germline V CDR1 and CDR2: ENHRY, SYGVKD. Trimming removed 6 bases at V and 0 bases at J, with 6 bases between. The CDR3 loop reads CAISRDSNQPQHF. The CDR3, as DNA: TGTGCCATCAGCCGGGATAGCAATCAGCCCCAGCATTTT.

This clone was detected only a few times. V and J are TRBV9 and TRBJ2-2; D call uncertain. The germline gives CDR1 SGDLS, CDR2 YYNGEE. This CDR3 has 12 residues. Trimming removed 7 bases at V and 2 bases at J, with 6 bases between. The CDR3 DNA reads as TGTGCCAGCTCCCCAAACACCGGGGAGCTGTTTTTT. It encodes CASSPNTGELFF.

The chain couples TRBV7-7 to TRBJ2-1; 8 bases match TRBD2. Trimming took 2 bases from V and 9 from J; bases not matched to a gene: 18. The CDR3 is 18 amino acids. Germline V CDR1 and CDR2: SSHAT, FNYEAQ (reference sequence). CDR3 DNA: TGTGCCAGCAGCTTAAGCCCCTTTACTAGCGGCGAATCTGGTGAGCAGTTCTTC. It is translated as CASSLSPFTSGESGEQFF. The whole variable domain, filled in from reference TRBV7-7 and TRBJ2-1, reads GAGVSQSPRYKVTKRGQDVTLRCDPISSHATLYWYQQALGQGPEFLTYFNYEAQPDKSGLPSDRFSAERPEGSISTLTIQRTEQRDSAMYRCASSLSPFTSGESGEQFFGPGTRLTVL.

The V gene is TRBV13, the J gene TRBJ2-1; D gene uncertain. The V gene lost 4 bases and the J gene lost 0 bases, with 13 bases spanning the gap. Germline V CDR1 and CDR2: PRHDT, FYEKMQ (reference sequence). The CDR3 totals 16 residues. In DNA, the CDR3 is TGTGCCAGCAGCTCCATTTGGGCAAGCTCCTACAATGAGCAGTTCTTC. Its protein is CASSSIWASSYNEQFF.

This clone was observed once. The gene calls are TRBV19 and TRBJ1-2; possibly TRBD1 for D (6 bases). V was clipped by 10 bases and J by 4 bases, with 19 bases between them. CDR1 LNHDA and CDR2 SQIVND come from the germline V gene (reference sequence). The CDR3 loop spans 14 amino acids. CDR3 nucleotides: TGTGCCACCCACATACAGGGAGCTGCCTATGGCTACACCTTC. Translating it yields CATHIQGAAYGYTF.

This clone has ten or more counts. V and J are TRBV11-2 and TRBJ2-7; 7 nucleotides agree with TRBD1. Germline assignment: CDR1 SGHAT and CDR2 FQNNGV. Germline trimming cut 4 bases from V and 3 bases from J; bases unmatched to any gene: 9. The CDR3 is 15 amino acids. For the CDR3, the DNA is TGTGCCAGCAGCTCCGGACAGGATCCTTTCTACGAGCAGTACTTC. It specifies CASSSGQDPFYEQYF.

The chain combines TRBV19 with TRBJ2-1; D gene unclear. V gave up 3 bases and J gave up 6 bases, with 12 bases separating them. The CDR3 covers 14 residues. Germline V gene sequence: CDR1 LNHDA, CDR2 SQIVND (reference sequence). The CDR3 spells CASSIRLQRNEQFF. CDR3 in DNA: TGTGCCAGTAGTATCCGACTCCAGCGCAATGAGCAGTTCTTC. Variable domain in full (rest from reference TRBV19 and TRBJ2-1): DGGITQSPKYLFRKEGQNVTLSCEQNLNHDAMYWYRQDPGQGLRLIYYSQIVNDFQKGDIAEGYSVSREKKESFPLTVTSAQKNPTAFYLCASSIRLQRNEQFFGPGTRLTVL.

The rearrangement joins TRBV6-6 to TRBJ2-7; D unresolved. This CDR3 spans 13 amino acids. V was pared by 2 bases and J by 2 bases, with 7 bases between. Germline CDR1 reads MNHNY; CDR2 reads SVGAGI (reference sequence). This chain's CDR3 is CASSYAVAYEQYF. CDR3 sequence (DNA): TGTGCCAGCAGTTACGCGGTCGCCTACGAGCAGTACTTC.

The chain combines TRBV19 with TRBJ1-5; 8 positions match TRBD1. The junction had 8 bases not matched to a gene; V was cut back by 4 bases and J by 0 bases. Germline-derived CDR1 and CDR2 are LNHDA and SQIVND (reference sequence). The CDR3 length is 17 residues. This CDR3 reads CASSKTGGFNSNQPQHF. The DNA of the CDR3 is TGTGCCAGTAGTAAAACAGGGGGATTTAATAGCAATCAGCCCCAGCATTTT.

There are a few counts of this clone. The CDR3 bases are TGCGCCAGCAGCTCCGGACAGGGGAACACCGGGGAGCTGTTTTTT. It specifies CASSSGQGNTGELFF. The rearrangement joins TRBV5-1 to TRBJ2-2, with 8 bases lining up with TRBD1. The trim removed 3 bases at V and 1 base at J, leaving 2 bases unmatched. The CDR3 is 15 residues long. Germline loops: CDR1 SGHRS, CDR2 YFSETQ.

The rearrangement uses TRBV11-2 and TRBJ2-5; the D is unclear. Germline V CDR1 and CDR2: SGHAT, FQNNGV. V dropped 1 base and J dropped 4 bases, with 7 bases sitting between them. The CDR3 has 13 amino acids. CDR3 coding DNA: TGTGCCAGCAGCTTAGGCTGGCCAGAGACCCAGTACTTC. It specifies CASSLGWPETQYF.

In this sample, this clone turned up many times. The chain couples TRBV25-1 to TRBJ2-1; 8 positions match TRBD2. V shed 3 bases, J shed 8 bases, and the junction held 6 bases outside the gene matches. This CDR3 region has 14 residues. The V gene's germline CDR1 is MGHDK and CDR2 SYGVNS. The chain's CDR3 is CASSDGTRIDEQFF. The CDR3 DNA reads as TGTGCCAGCAGTGACGGGACTAGAATCGATGAGCAGTTCTTC.

The chain combines TRBV7-9 with TRBJ1-2; TRBD1 might be the D (5 bases). Germline V gene lookup returns CDR1 SEHNR and CDR2 FQNEAQ (reference sequence). The V end was cut by 3 bases, the J end by 4 bases, with 12 bases between. The CDR3 sequence is 14 residues long. The CDR3 nucleotides read TGTGCCAGCAGCTTTACAGGTTCCCTCTATGGCTACACCTTC. Residues: CASSFTGSLYGYTF.

V usage is TRBV4-1 and J usage is TRBJ2-2; 10 nucleotides match TRBD1. This CDR3 has 17 amino acids. The V and J ends lost 3 bases and 7 bases, in that order; junction bases with no gene match: 11. CDR1 MGHRA and CDR2 YSYEKL come from the germline V gene. CDR3 nucleotides: TGCGCCAGCAGCCAGTCGGCCGGGACAGGGGTCGGCGGGGAGCTGTTTTTT. Protein: CASSQSAGTGVGGELFF.

The J gene is TRBJ2-7, the V gene TRBV28; tentative D call: TRBD1 (5 bases). Deletions cut 6 bases from V and 8 bases from J, with 20 bases between. The germline CDR1 and CDR2 sequences are MDHEN and SYDVKM. This CDR3 is built from 14 residues. This CDR3 reads CASSLRQSKSKQYF. The CDR3 bases are TGTGCCAGCAGCCTACGACAGTCGAAGTCCAAGCAGTACTTC.

Written as DNA, the CDR3 is TGTGCCAGCAGGTCAGGGGTGTCCTACAATGAGCAGTTCTTC. It encodes CASRSGVSYNEQFF. The chain is built from TRBV28 and TRBJ2-1; TRBD1 is a possible D gene (6 bases). The ends were cut back, 6 bases at V and 1 base at J, with 10 bases in the middle. Germline V gene sequence: CDR1 MDHEN, CDR2 SYDVKM. The CDR3 loop spans 14 amino acids.

The rearrangement links TRBV7-3 to TRBJ2-6; D ambiguous. V gave up 5 bases and J gave up 5 bases, with 22 bases separating them. There are 18 residues in the CDR3. Germline V gene data show CDR1 as SGHTA and CDR2 as FQGTGA. CDR3 residues: CASSERVDAQSRANVLTF. The CDR3, as DNA: TGTGCCAGCAGCGAACGCGTAGACGCTCAAAGTCGGGCCAACGTCCTGACTTTC.

The gene calls are TRBV5-1 and TRBJ2-1, with TRBD2 identical over 11 bases. Looked up from germline, CDR1 is SGHRS and CDR2 is YFSETQ. The CDR3 is 15 residues long. After removal of 3 bases from V and 7 bases from J, the junction contained 6 bases not matched to a gene. The CDR3 nucleotides read TGCGCCAGCAGCTCTCCCGGGACTAGCGGAAATGAGCAGTTCTTC. Amino acids: CASSSPGTSGNEQFF. The full variable domain, with the rest looked up from reference TRBV5-1 and TRBJ2-1, is KAGVTQTPRYLIKTRGQQVTLSCSPISGHRSVSWYQQTPGQGLQFLFEYFSETQRNKGNFPGRFSGRQFSNSRSEMNVSTLELGDSALYLCASSSPGTSGNEQFFGPGTRLTVL.

About this clone itself: At one end, the junction sequence differs from germline, possibly due to a read error. The gene calls are TRBV4-2 and TRBJ2-1; D is undetermined. The germline V gene encodes CDR1 LGHNA and CDR2 YNFKEQ. This CDR3 is 13 amino acids long. The DNA of the CDR3 is TGTGCCAGCAGCCAAGATTCTGGGCTGACGAAGCTCTTC. Protein: CASSQDSGLTKLF.

The J gene is TRBJ2-7, the V gene TRBV28, with TRBD2 matching 12 bases. Germline V lookup: CDR1 MDHEN, CDR2 SYDVKM. Trimming at V came to 1 base and at J to 5 bases, leaving 21 bases not matched to a gene. There are 21 residues in the CDR3. Here the CDR3 DNA reads TGTGCCAGCAGTTTATTCCGGTTGGCTAGCGGGAGGGCAACTGTTAATCACGAGCAGTACTTC. This encodes CASSLFRLASGRATVNHEQYF.

This chain connects TRBV25-1 to TRBJ2-2, with D perhaps matching TRBD1 (5 bases). The length of the CDR3 is 13 residues. Between the trimmed V and J ends, which lost 2 bases and 4 bases, there was a span of 5 bases. Germline V gene data show CDR1 as MGHDK and CDR2 as SYGVNS. Written as DNA, the CDR3 is TGTGCCAGCAGTGAAGACAGCACCGGGGAGCTGTTTTTT. Translating it yields CASSEDSTGELFF.

The chain uses TRBV27 and TRBJ2-3; 10 nucleotides align to TRBD1. This CDR3 has 18 residues. CDR1 is MNHEY and CDR2 is SMNVEV in the germline V gene (reference sequence). V trimming: 5 bases; J trimming: 1 base; junction bases outside the gene matches: 12. CDR3 DNA: TGTGCCAGCAGTCTAGACAGGGGGCCGCGGGGGGGCACAGATACGCAGTATTTT. The encoded protein is CASSLDRGPRGGTDTQYF.

This clone showed up just once. This chain joins TRBV14 and TRBJ2-7, with D unclear. Trimming cost V 4 bases and J 7 bases, with 11 bases left between them. Germline CDR1 and CDR2: SGHDN and FVKESK. CDR3 length: 12 amino acids. For the CDR3, the DNA is TGTGCCAGCAGCCGGCAAACGATGGAGCAGTACTTC. Translation: CASSRQTMEQYF.

The chain uses TRBV27 and TRBJ2-3; 13 bases fit TRBD2. The CDR3 has 16 amino acids. CDR1 MNHEY and CDR2 SMNVEV come from the germline V gene (reference sequence). V lost 6 bases to trimming and J lost 9 bases; unmatched junction nucleotides: 12. CDR3 coding DNA: TGTGCCAGCAGCCCTCGGGGGACTAGCGGGATCCGCACGCAGTATTTT. This sequence encodes CASSPRGTSGIRTQYF.

The chain links TRBV6-6 to TRBJ2-5, with 7 positions matching TRBD1. The CDR3 covers 13 residues. In germline, CDR1 is MNHNY, CDR2 SVGAGI (reference sequence). V trimming: 4 bases; J trimming: 5 bases; junction bases outside the gene matches: 4. CDR3 DNA sequence: TGTGCCAGCAGTTCGGGACAGTTTGAGACCCAGTACTTC. It specifies CASSSGQFETQYF.

The rearrangement joins TRBV27 to TRBJ2-7; possible D gene TRBD1, 6 bases. Trimming took off 6 bases at V and 2 bases at J, with 14 bases between the two ends. Germline CDR1 MNHEY, CDR2 SMNVEV (reference sequence). The CDR3 is made up of 14 amino acids. The CDR3 sequence: CASRLYRDTYEQYF. The CDR3, as DNA: TGTGCCAGCAGACTCTACCGGGACACCTACGAGCAGTACTTC.

The rearrangement joins TRBV18 to TRBJ2-7, with 9 bases matching TRBD1. Germline lookup yields CDR1 KGHSH and CDR2 LQKENI. V dropped 6 bases and J dropped 2; count of bases not matched to a gene: 5. This CDR3 spans 14 amino acids. CDR3 loop: CASSSRQGAYEQYF. The CDR3 region has the DNA TGTGCCAGCTCGAGCCGACAGGGGGCCTACGAGCAGTACTTC.